These T cell receptor beta chains were read from a single sample in a study of blood T cells in healthy people across ages. MiXCR, applied by TCRdb to the 5' RACE reads, yields one record per CDR3 protein. The sample has 1.5 million to 2 million distinct CDR3 sequences; roughly 28% are singletons. The sequenced sample consisted of blood. Source of these receptors: a woman in her twenties or thirties in good health. The conserved cysteine and the conserved F or W are not part of the CDR3 here. Each record gives: V gene, J gene, clone size, CDR3 protein. A clone size is listed for some rows: how often the clone was seen (once, few, many), or a class if it is expanded.

V: TRBV19
J: TRBJ2-1
size: few
CDR3: ATPIQPVEQF

V: TRBV6-2/TRBV6-3
J: TRBJ1-2
size: few
CDR3: ASTRRGVNYGYT

V: TRBV20-1
J: TRBJ2-1
size: NA
CDR3: SAGRGAIINEQF

V: TRBV12-3/TRBV12-4
J: TRBJ1-3
size: NA
CDR3: ASRERTSSGNTIY

V: TRBV5-6
J: TRBJ2-2
size: many
CDR3: ASSLLQAGELF

V: TRBV29-1
J: TRBJ1-3
size: NA
CDR3: SVERRGTGSGNTIY

V: TRBV12-3/TRBV12-4
J: TRBJ2-1
size: few
CDR3: ASRVQGTYNEQF

V: TRBV2
J: TRBJ2-1
size: NA
CDR3: ASSSDFYEQF

V: TRBV7-3
J: TRBJ2-1
size: few
CDR3: ASSLRRTGQNEQF

V: TRBV20-1
J: TRBJ2-1
size: NA
CDR3: SAAGTARETQF

V: TRBV9
J: TRBJ1-2
size: many
CDR3: ASSVEADYGYT

V: TRBV20-1
J: TRBJ2-1
size: few
CDR3: SAGTSGGAMLHNEQF

V: TRBV29-1
J: TRBJ2-3
size: NA
CDR3: SVEGGLVSDTQY

V: TRBV2
J: TRBJ1-2
size: NA
CDR3: ASGRLGGYT

V: TRBV3-1
J: TRBJ2-5
size: few
CDR3: ASSQALAGGLQETQY

V: TRBV5-1
J: TRBJ2-1
size: NA
CDR3: ASSLETGQGANEQF

V: TRBV20-1
J: TRBJ2-3
size: few
CDR3: SARTSGSSTQY

V: TRBV11-2
J: TRBJ1-2
size: NA
CDR3: ASSLVISRDYGYT

V: TRBV7-2
J: TRBJ2-1
size: few
CDR3: ASSSRTGGNYNEQF

V: TRBV10-3
J: TRBJ2-3
size: NA
CDR3: AISESAGWTDTQY

V: TRBV7-2
J: TRBJ2-1
size: NA
CDR3: ASSLAIAYGQF

V: TRBV7-9
J: TRBJ2-5
size: many
CDR3: ASSLPAQGEEETQY

V: TRBV20-1
J: TRBJ2-1
size: NA
CDR3: SASWGDYEQF

V: TRBV12-3/TRBV12-4
J: TRBJ2-5
size: many
CDR3: ASSFRSEETQY

V: TRBV4-3
J: TRBJ2-6
size: NA
CDR3: ASSQDHAGPSSGANVLT

V: TRBV20-1
J: TRBJ2-7
size: many
CDR3: SASSGRLSYEQY

V: TRBV27
J: TRBJ1-1
size: few
CDR3: ASSLSGNMNTEAF

V: TRBV7-2
J: TRBJ2-2
size: NA
CDR3: ASSLRLQGPGTGELF

V: TRBV5-1
J: TRBJ2-5
size: few
CDR3: ASSSTYLREETQY

V: TRBV20-1
J: TRBJ2-5
size: few
CDR3: SADGTVGETQY

V: TRBV10-3
J: TRBJ2-3
size: NA
CDR3: AISGSQDTDTQY

V: TRBV6-5
J: TRBJ2-7
size: few
CDR3: ANSRGLAGAYEQY

V: TRBV12-3/TRBV12-4
J: TRBJ1-1
size: few
CDR3: ASSRDRGLTEAF

V: TRBV29-1
J: TRBJ2-1
size: NA
CDR3: SVEGASGRSSGYNEQF

V: TRBV6-1
J: TRBJ2-7
size: NA
CDR3: ASSVGTIEQY

V: TRBV2
J: TRBJ2-1
size: NA
CDR3: ASSEALGSGGLYNERF

V: TRBV3-1
J: TRBJ2-1
size: NA
CDR3: ASSQRDSGRAHNEQF

V: TRBV27
J: TRBJ1-1
size: NA
CDR3: ASGPWDTEAF

V: TRBV9
J: TRBJ2-5
size: many
CDR3: ASSVSVTETQY

V: TRBV24-1
J: TRBJ2-7
size: many
CDR3: ATSDPPGDRGPSYEQY

V: TRBV6-6
J: TRBJ1-2
size: few
CDR3: ASSWTGQGYT